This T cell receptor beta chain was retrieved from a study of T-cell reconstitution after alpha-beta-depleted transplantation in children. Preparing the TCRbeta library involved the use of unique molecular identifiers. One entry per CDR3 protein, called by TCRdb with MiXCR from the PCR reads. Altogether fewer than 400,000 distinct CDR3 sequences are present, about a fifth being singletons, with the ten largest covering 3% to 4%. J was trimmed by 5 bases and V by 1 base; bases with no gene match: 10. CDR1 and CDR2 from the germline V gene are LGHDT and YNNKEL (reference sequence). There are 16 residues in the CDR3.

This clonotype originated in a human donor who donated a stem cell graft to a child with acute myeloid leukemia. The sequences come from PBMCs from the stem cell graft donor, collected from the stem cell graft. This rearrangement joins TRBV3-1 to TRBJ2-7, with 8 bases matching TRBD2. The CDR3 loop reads CASSQVLSSGRHEQYF. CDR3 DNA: TGTGCCAGCAGCCAAGTCCTATCGAGCGGGAGACACGAGCAGTACTTC.